This entry lists 22 T cell receptor beta chains sequenced from one sample in a study of beta chain features in type 1 diabetes. Expressed TCRB transcripts were sequenced, since all the RNA that had been isolated was reverse transcribed. Data came from immunoSEQ multiplex PCR; TCRdb stores just in-frame clones and leaves some out. The sample shows 300,000 to 350,000 clones, about 14% of them seen only once. The sample was central memory CD4+ T cells from blood. These receptors came from a man aged 25 to 40 in good health.

The rearrangement joins TRBV6-6 to TRBJ2-3; 8 nucleotides match TRBD2. The CDR3 runs 16 residues. V dropped 2 bases and J dropped 6; count of bases not matched to a gene: 10. CDR1 and CDR2 from the germline V gene are MNHNY and SVGAGI (reference sequence). Written as DNA, the CDR3 is TGTGCCAGCAGTTACCTAGCGGGCGCTGGGAGGGATACGCAGTATTTT. This sequence encodes CASSYLAGAGRDTQYF.

The gene calls are TRBV6-7 and TRBJ1-1; D remains unclear. TRBV6-7 is labeled an ORF, and its function is uncertain. Trimming shortened V by 2 bases and J by 6 bases, and 10 bases separated the two germline ends. The CDR3 extends over 13 amino acids. The CDR3 DNA reads as TGTGCCAGCAGTTACGGGCCAATTTCTGAAGCTTTCTTT. Its protein is CASSYGPISEAFF.

This clone was seen more than once but under ten times. This chain links TRBV7-9 with TRBJ1-4; the D is unclear. V dropped 3 bases and J dropped 3 bases, with 14 bases sitting between them. The CDR3 totals 16 residues. Germline lookup yields CDR1 SEHNR and CDR2 FQNEAQ (reference sequence). The CDR3 bases are TGTGCCAGCAGCTTGTTCGGGTCGGATGCTAATGAAAAACTGTTTTTT. Its translation is CASSLFGSDANEKLFF.

The rearrangement links TRBV2 to TRBJ2-3; D is uncertain. CDR1 is SNHLY, CDR2 FYNNEI, per germline. Trimming took off 5 bases at V and 2 bases at J, with 5 bases between the two ends. The CDR3 sequence is 12 residues long. The CDR3 is CASSRNTDTQYF. The DNA for the CDR3 is TGTGCCAGCAGTAGAAACACAGATACGCAGTATTTT.

This clone was seen ten or more times. The chain employs TRBV23-1 and TRBJ2-2, with no clear D. TRBV23-1 is labeled an ORF, and its function is uncertain. V dropped 0 bases and J dropped 6 bases, with 11 bases sitting between them. This CDR3 has 15 amino acids. The CDR3 is CASSQSKGNPGELFF. CDR3 bases: TGCGCCAGCAGTCAATCGAAGGGAAATCCCGGGGAGCTGTTTTTT.

V gene TRBV5-4 combines with J gene TRBJ2-1; 8 bases line up with TRBD1. The ends lost 4 bases at V and 4 bases at J; junction bases unmatched: 4. Germline CDR1 and CDR2: SGHNT and YYREEE (reference sequence). This CDR3 spans 14 amino acids. CDR3 sequence: CASSTDRVYNEQFF. In DNA, the CDR3 is TGTGCCAGCAGCACGGACAGGGTATACAATGAGCAGTTCTTC.

This clone was counted a few times. The J gene is TRBJ2-1, the V gene TRBV27, with 8 nucleotides matching TRBD1. Trimming removed 4 bases from V and 5 bases from J; junction bases left unmatched: 7. The CDR3 totals 15 residues. Germline V gene sequence: CDR1 MNHEY, CDR2 SMNVEV (reference sequence). CDR3 sequence: CASSYPGGWNNEQFF. The CDR3 region has the DNA TGTGCCAGCAGTTACCCAGGGGGCTGGAACAATGAGCAGTTCTTC.

The J gene is TRBJ2-3, the V gene TRBV5-4, with TRBD2 matching over 8 bases. After removal of 0 bases from V and 3 bases from J, the junction contained 3 bases not matched to a gene. This CDR3 contains 15 residues. The germline gives CDR1 SGHNT, CDR2 YYREEE (reference sequence). The CDR3, as DNA: TGTGCCAGCAGCTTGGATAGCGGGGTAACAGATACGCAGTATTTT. This encodes CASSLDSGVTDTQYF.

The V call is TRBV6-5, the J call TRBJ2-5, with 7 bases identical to TRBD1. Germline V gene lookup returns CDR1 MNHEY and CDR2 SVGAGI. J lost 5 bases, V lost 6 bases, and 12 bases had no gene match. This CDR3 has 15 amino acids. The CDR3 sequence: CASRPTRGRGETQYF. The CDR3, as DNA: TGTGCCAGCAGGCCAACTAGGGGGCGTGGGGAGACCCAGTACTTC.

The chain uses TRBV25-1 and TRBJ1-2; 7 nucleotides align to TRBD1. The trim removed 3 bases at V and 4 bases at J, leaving 8 bases unmatched. The CDR3 has 15 residues. The germline gives CDR1 MGHDK, CDR2 SYGVNS. The CDR3 nucleotides are TGTGCCAGCAGTGATAAGAGGGGGCGGGTCTATGGCTACACCTTC. It yields the protein CASSDKRGRVYGYTF.

This clone has only a few counts. The gene calls are TRBV2 and TRBJ2-7, with 10 nucleotides matching TRBD2. The CDR3 length is 14 residues. Germline V lookup: CDR1 SNHLY, CDR2 FYNNEI. The junction had 3 bases not matched to a gene; V was cut back by 7 bases and J by 0 bases. CDR3 sequence: CASMSSGSSYEQYV. The CDR3 nucleotides read TGTGCCAGCATGTCTAGCGGGAGCTCCTACGAGCAGTACGTC.

This chain connects TRBV7-9 to TRBJ1-6, with D perhaps matching TRBD1 (6 bases). V was pared by 5 bases and J by 9 bases, with 11 bases between. Per germline, CDR1 SEHNR and CDR2 FQNEAQ (reference sequence). CDR3 length: 13 amino acids. CDR3 region: CASSRGGSSPLHF. CDR3 DNA: TGTGCCAGCAGCCGCGGGGGCTCTTCACCCCTCCACTTT.

The chain is built from TRBV18 and TRBJ1-2; D may be TRBD1 (5 bases). V was clipped by 3 bases and J by 5 bases, with 13 bases between them. Germline assignment: CDR1 KGHSH and CDR2 LQKENI. This CDR3 region has 14 residues. CDR3 protein: CASSPGLQGYGYTF. In DNA, the CDR3 is TGTGCCAGCTCACCGGGATTGCAGGGTTATGGCTACACCTTC.

V gene TRBV9 combines with J gene TRBJ1-2, with 9 bases lining up with TRBD1. CDR1 is SGDLS, CDR2 YYNGEE, per germline. The CDR3 covers 17 residues. After removal of 4 bases from V and 3 bases from J, the junction contained 13 bases not matched to a gene. The CDR3 coding sequence is TGTGCCAGCAGCCCTACTTTACAGGGGGCGACCCACTATGGCTACACCTTC. This codes for CASSPTLQGATHYGYTF. The entire variable domain, with the rest obtained from reference TRBV9 and TRBJ1-2, is as follows: DSGVTQTPKHLITATGQRVTLRCSPRSGDLSVYWYQQSLDQGLQFLIQYYNGEERAKGNILERFSAQQFPDLHSELNLSSLELGDSALYFCASSPTLQGATHYGYTFGSGTRLTVV.

J is TRBJ2-7 and V is TRBV9, with D perhaps matching TRBD1 (5 bases). V lost 4 bases and J lost 0, with 11 bases in between. This CDR3 has 14 residues. Germline values: CDR1 SGDLS, CDR2 YYNGEE. CDR3 nucleotide sequence: TGTGCCAGCAGCCAAAGACAGAGCTCCTACGAGCAGTACTTC. This codes for CASSQRQSSYEQYF.

This clone was seen more than once but under ten times. The chain combines TRBV30 with TRBJ1-1; weak D call: TRBD1 (5 bases). The ends were cut back, 0 bases at V and 5 bases at J, with 13 bases in the middle. The germline V gene encodes CDR1 GTSNPN and CDR2 SVGIG (reference sequence). This CDR3 spans 14 amino acids. DNA for the CDR3: TGTGCCTGGAGTGTACGGGGGGGTTTTACTGAAGCTTTCTTT. Translating it yields CAWSVRGGFTEAFF.

The chain has TRBV6-1 and TRBJ1-2; 7 nucleotides line up with TRBD1. This CDR3 has 13 residues. Per the germline V gene, CDR1 is MNHNS and CDR2 is SASEGT. The V gene end was trimmed by 4 bases and the J gene end by 7 bases; junction bases not matched to a gene: 6. The DNA of the CDR3 is TGTGCCAGCAGTGGGGACAGACAAGGTGGCTACACCTTC. Protein sequence: CASSGDRQGGYTF.

This clone has only a few counts. This chain's CDR3 is CASSPQGRETQYF. CDR3 nucleotide sequence: TGTGCCAGCAGCCCACAGGGGAGGGAGACCCAGTACTTC. This rearrangement joins TRBV5-4 to TRBJ2-5; TRBD1 is a possible D gene (7 bases). The CDR3 totals 13 residues. Germline V lookup: CDR1 SGHNT, CDR2 YYREEE (reference sequence). V was trimmed by 4 bases and J by 5 bases, leaving 12 bases between them.

This chain uses TRBV7-2 with TRBJ1-2, with D tentatively TRBD1 (6 bases). The CDR3 extends over 13 amino acids. Germline loops: CDR1 SGHTA, CDR2 FQGNSA. The V and J ends lost 3 bases and 4 bases respectively, with 9 bases between them. The CDR3 DNA is TGTGCCAGCAGCTTTGGACAGCGCTATGGCTACACCTTC. Translation: CASSFGQRYGYTF.

V usage is TRBV7-2 and J usage is TRBJ2-1; tentative D call: TRBD2 (5 bases). Germline CDR1 reads SGHTA; CDR2 reads FQGNSA. The CDR3 has 15 amino acids. With 5 bases removed from V and 0 bases from J, the gap between germline ends came to 11 bases. The CDR3 DNA reads as TGTGCCAGCAGCCAGAGCGGAATCTCCTACAATGAGCAGTTCTTC. Protein sequence: CASSQSGISYNEQFF.

This clone has more than one count but fewer than ten. This chain uses TRBV7-2 with TRBJ2-7; 9 bases are shared with TRBD2. Germline lookup yields CDR1 SGHTA and CDR2 FQGNSA. This CDR3 is 16 amino acids long. The J segment lost 0 bases and the V segment lost 4 bases, leaving 7 bases of the junction unmatched. CDR3 coding DNA: TGTGCCAGCAGCTCCATAGCGGGGGCCAACTCCTACGAGCAGTACTTC. This translates into CASSSIAGANSYEQYF. The complete variable domain, with remaining parts taken from reference TRBV7-2 and TRBJ2-7, reads GAGVSQSPSNKVTEKGKDVELRCDPISGHTALYWYRQSLGQGLEFLIYFQGNSAPDKSGLPSDRFSAERTGGSVSTLTIQRTQQEDSAVYLCASSSIAGANSYEQYFGPGTRLTVT.

The genes are TRBV10-3 and TRBJ1-5; D call uncertain. This CDR3 spans 13 amino acids. Trimming pared 0 bases from V and 7 bases from J, leaving 7 bases between. Per the germline V gene, CDR1 is ENHRY and CDR2 is SYGVKD. The CDR3 DNA reads TGTGCCATCAGTGAGTCGACCGCCCAGCCCCAGCATTTT. As protein: CAISESTAQPQHF.